This T cell receptor beta chain was sequenced during a study of blood T cell repertoires in COVID-19. The authors' processing: Reference gene primers were amplified, and this amplification served to estimate nucleated cell counts. Assay used: immunoSEQ multiplex PCR; TCRdb lists only in-frame clones, some missing. V, J and clone size are taken as reported in that table, and D and trimming were inferred from the DNA itself. Among under 200,000 clones listed, about nine tenths were seen once. Trimming removed 0 bases at V and 1 base at J, with 16 bases between. The CDR3 has 18 residues. Germline V lookup: CDR1 LGHNA, CDR2 YNFKEQ.

Sequenced sample: peripheral blood. This receptor was taken from a man aged 65-85 years with acute or convalescent COVID-19. The rearrangement links TRBV4-2 to TRBJ2-4; weak D call: TRBD1 (5 bases). CDR3 sequence: CASSQELGRALAKNIQYF. CDR3 DNA sequence: TGTGCCAGCAGCCAAGAGCTGGGCAGGGCCTTGGCCAAAAACATTCAGTACTTC.